This TCR beta chain was identified in a study of beta chain features in type 1 diabetes. Across the whole study: Patients and healthy donors were similar in age, gender and cell yields.

Broader study findings: Cells with high TCR expression could be over-represented when cDNA is sequenced. The study found moderately but significantly shorter TCRB CDR3s in all four CD4+ subsets of Type 1 diabetes patients.

Investigators reverse transcribed all isolated RNA, so they sequenced expressed TCRB transcripts. Sequencing was performed with immunoSEQ multiplex PCR; in TCRdb, only in-frame clones are kept and a portion is missing. The repertoire holds fewer than 300,000 clones, with roughly 20% as singletons. This clone occurred a few times. Its antigen is unknown. CDR3 length: 15 amino acids. V trimming: 11 bases; J trimming: 6 bases; junction bases outside the gene matches: 13. CDR1 LNHDA and CDR2 SQIVND come from the germline V gene (reference sequence). Sequenced input: naive CD4+ T cells from blood. This clonotype was sampled from a woman between 40 and 55 years old with type 1 diabetes. This rearrangement joins TRBV19 to TRBJ2-1, with TRBD2 identical over 10 bases. The DNA of the CDR3 is TGTGCCTCAGTATCCGGGACTAGCGCATTCAATGAGCAGTTCTTC. It encodes CASVSGTSAFNEQFF.